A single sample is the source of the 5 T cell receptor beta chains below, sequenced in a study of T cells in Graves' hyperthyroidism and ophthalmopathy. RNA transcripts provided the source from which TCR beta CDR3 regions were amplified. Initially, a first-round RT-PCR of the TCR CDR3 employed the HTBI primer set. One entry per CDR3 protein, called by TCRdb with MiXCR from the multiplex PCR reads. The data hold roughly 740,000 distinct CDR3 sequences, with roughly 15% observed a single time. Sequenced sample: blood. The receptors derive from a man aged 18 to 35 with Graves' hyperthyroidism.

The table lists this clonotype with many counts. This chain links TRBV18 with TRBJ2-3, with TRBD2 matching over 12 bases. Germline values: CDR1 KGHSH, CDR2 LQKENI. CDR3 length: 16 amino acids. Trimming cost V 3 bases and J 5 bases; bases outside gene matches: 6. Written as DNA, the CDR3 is TGTGCCAGCTCACCCCCACTAGCGGGAGGTCGAGATACGCAGTATTTT. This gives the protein CASSPPLAGGRDTQYF.

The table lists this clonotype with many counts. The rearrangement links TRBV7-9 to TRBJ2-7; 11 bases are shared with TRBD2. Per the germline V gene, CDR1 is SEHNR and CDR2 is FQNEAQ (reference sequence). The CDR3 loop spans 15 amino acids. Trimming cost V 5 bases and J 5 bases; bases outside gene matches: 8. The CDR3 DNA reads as TGTGCCAGCAGCCTAACTAGCGGGAGTATGAACGAGCAGTACTTC. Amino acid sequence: CASSLTSGSMNEQYF.

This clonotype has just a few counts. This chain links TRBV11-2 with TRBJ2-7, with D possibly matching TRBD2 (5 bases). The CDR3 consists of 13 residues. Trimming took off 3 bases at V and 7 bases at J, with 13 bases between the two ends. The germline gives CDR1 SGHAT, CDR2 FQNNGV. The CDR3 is CASSFFGGLEQYF. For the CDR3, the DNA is TGTGCCAGCAGCTTTTTTGGAGGCTTAGAGCAGTACTTC.

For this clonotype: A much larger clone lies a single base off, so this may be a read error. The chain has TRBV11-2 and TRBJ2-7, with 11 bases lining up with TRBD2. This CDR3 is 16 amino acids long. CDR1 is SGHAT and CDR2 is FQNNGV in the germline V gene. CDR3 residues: CANSPPTSGTFREQYF. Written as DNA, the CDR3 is TGTGCCAACAGCCCCCCGACTAGCGGGACCTTTCGGGAGCAGTACTTC.

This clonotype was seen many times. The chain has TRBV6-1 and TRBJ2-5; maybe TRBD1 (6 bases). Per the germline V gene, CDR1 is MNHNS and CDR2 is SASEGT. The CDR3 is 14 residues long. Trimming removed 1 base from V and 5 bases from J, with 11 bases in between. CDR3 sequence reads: CASSEGFTGETQYF. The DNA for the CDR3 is TGTGCCAGCAGTGAAGGATTCACAGGGGAGACCCAGTACTTC.